The 22 T cell receptor beta chains listed next were all sequenced from one sample in a study of control samples from healthy donors and cancer patients. Generated by immunoSEQ multiplex PCR, the TCRdb table keeps only in-frame clones and is missing some. Of about 130,000 clones listed, around 94% were seen once; the top ten hold 0.5% to 0.7%. Sequenced input: PBMCs. These receptor sequences come from a man older than 75 with head and neck cancer.

This chain joins TRBV6-2 or TRBV6-3 and TRBJ1-4, with D unclear. The CDR3 has 14 residues. V shed 2 bases and J shed 8 bases, with 12 bases lying between them. Germline CDR1 reads MNHEY; CDR2 reads SVGEGT. The CDR3 reads CASSYATLEEKLFF. The DNA for the CDR3 is TGTGCCAGCAGTTACGCCACCCTAGAGGAAAAACTGTTTTTT.

The rearrangement uses TRBV7-9 and TRBJ1-5; TRBD1 matches 7 bases. Germline V gene sequence: CDR1 SEHNR, CDR2 FQNEAQ (reference sequence). This CDR3 comprises 12 residues. V shed 2 bases, J shed 11 bases, and the junction held 3 bases outside the gene matches. The CDR3 region is CASSLPQGTQHF. In nucleotides, the CDR3 is TGTGCCAGCAGCTTACCACAGGGGACCCAGCATTTT. Supplemented by reference TRBV7-9 and TRBJ1-5, the full variable domain reads DTGVSQNPRHKITKRGQNVTFRCDPISEHNRLYWYRQTLGQGPEFLTYFQNEAQLEKSRLLSDRFSAERPKGSFSTLEIQRTEQGDSAMYLCASSLPQGTQHFGDGTRLSIL.

This clone was counted a single time. This rearrangement joins TRBV6-5 to TRBJ1-2, with D perhaps TRBD1 (5 bases). The CDR3 extends over 13 amino acids. Germline lookup yields CDR1 MNHEY and CDR2 SVGAGI. V was clipped by 5 bases and J by 4 bases, with 11 bases between them. The CDR3 loop is CASSTRQFYGYTF. In nucleotides, the CDR3 is TGTGCCAGCAGTACGCGACAGTTCTATGGCTACACCTTC.

CDR3 region: CASSPSPLRRDRGYEQYF. Written as DNA, the CDR3 is TGTGCCAGCAGCCCTAGCCCTCTGCGCCGGGACAGGGGCTACGAGCAGTACTTC. J is TRBJ2-7 and V is TRBV7-9; 10 bases are a match to TRBD1. CDR1 and CDR2 from the germline V gene are SEHNR and FQNEAQ (reference sequence). This CDR3 is 18 amino acids long. With V trimmed by 5 bases and J by 3 bases, 16 bases remained unmatched.

This clone has a handful of counts. The rearrangement joins TRBV18 to TRBJ1-5; a weak D match, TRBD1 (6 bases). The CDR3 length is 13 residues. With 5 bases removed from V and 7 bases from J, the gap between germline ends came to 12 bases. The germline V gene encodes CDR1 KGHSH and CDR2 LQKENI. CDR3 coding DNA: TGTGCCAGCTCAGGCGACAGGCAGCAGCCCCAGCATTTT. Its translation: CASSGDRQQPQHF.

V usage is TRBV4-1 and J usage is TRBJ2-7; 11 bases are shared with TRBD2. The ends lost 4 bases at V and 1 base at J; junction bases unmatched: 6. Germline-derived CDR1 and CDR2 are MGHRA and YSYEKL. This CDR3 has 16 amino acids. The CDR3: CASSRATSGDSYEQYF. CDR3 DNA: TGCGCCAGCAGCCGGGCGACTAGCGGGGATTCCTACGAGCAGTACTTC.

The V and J genes are TRBV4-2 and TRBJ1-2; 8 positions agree with TRBD1. The CDR3 loop spans 15 amino acids. V was pared by 1 base and J by 4 bases, with 5 bases of the junction left unmatched. Germline CDR1 is LGHNA and CDR2 is YNFKEQ. The DNA of the CDR3 is TGTGCCAGCAGCCAAGTTCCAGGGGGCGGCTATGGCTACACCTTC. Protein: CASSQVPGGGYGYTF.

The chain employs TRBV6-4 and TRBJ2-2; D may be TRBD1 (6 bases). Germline V gene lookup returns CDR1 MRHNA and CDR2 SNTAGT. V was clipped by 5 bases and J by 4 bases, with 8 bases between them. CDR3 length: 13 amino acids. For the CDR3, the DNA is TGTGCCAGCAGTCCACAGGGCACCGGGGAGCTGTTTTTT. The encoded protein is CASSPQGTGELFF.

CDR3 sequence: CASSMGGLASTEAFF. For the CDR3, the DNA is TGTGCCAGTAGTATGGGGGGTCTCGCATCCACTGAAGCTTTCTTT. The chain has TRBV19 and TRBJ1-1, with a weak D call TRBD1 (5 bases). V lost 3 bases and J 4 bases, leaving 15 bases between the germline ends. The CDR3 has 15 amino acids. The germline CDR1 and CDR2 sequences are LNHDA and SQIVND (reference sequence).

The chain recombines TRBV27 with TRBJ1-5; D gene ambiguous. Germline-derived CDR1 and CDR2 are MNHEY and SMNVEV (reference sequence). Trimming removed 6 bases from V and 5 bases from J, with 17 bases in between. The CDR3 has 15 amino acids. CDR3 DNA sequence: TGTGCCAGCAGCAAGTCCTCGGGGTGGGATCAGCCCCAGCATTTT. It encodes CASSKSSGWDQPQHF.

V is TRBV24-1 and J is TRBJ2-7; D is perhaps TRBD1 (6 bases). From germline, CDR1 is KGHDR and CDR2 SFDVKD. The CDR3 is 13 residues long. V lost 7 bases and J 2 bases, leaving 11 bases between the germline ends. The CDR3: CATRTGLTYEQYF. CDR3 DNA sequence: TGTGCCACCAGGACAGGCCTTACCTACGAGCAGTACTTC.

The V gene is TRBV2, the J gene TRBJ2-5; D not resolved. CDR1 is SNHLY, CDR2 FYNNEI, per germline. This CDR3 has 14 residues. V lost 7 bases, J lost 4 bases, and 16 bases lay in between. This CDR3 reads CASNPTHSGETQYF. CDR3 sequence (DNA): TGTGCCAGCAACCCGACCCACTCGGGAGAGACCCAGTACTTC.

This clone was recorded once. The chain has TRBV7-6 and TRBJ2-5, with 7 bases lining up with TRBD1. V lost 3 bases to trimming and J lost 7 bases; unmatched junction nucleotides: 11. Germline V gene data show CDR1 as SGHVS and CDR2 as FNYEAQ. The CDR3 runs 15 residues. The CDR3 here is CASSFRFDRAPTQYF. DNA of the CDR3: TGTGCCAGCAGCTTCAGATTCGACAGGGCCCCGACCCAGTACTTC. Using reference TRBV7-6 and TRBJ2-5 for the parts outside the CDR3, the full variable domain is GAGVSQSPRYKVTKRGQDVALRCDPISGHVSLYWYRQALGQGPEFLTYFNYEAQQDKSGLPNDRFSAERPEGSISTLTIQRTEQRDSAMYRCASSFRFDRAPTQYFGPGTRLLVL.

The chain links TRBV19 to TRBJ1-2; D gene unclear. This CDR3 has 15 residues. Germline assignment: CDR1 LNHDA and CDR2 SQIVND (reference sequence). The V end was cut by 0 bases, the J end by 8 bases, with 16 bases between. CDR3 sequence (DNA): TGTGCCAGTAGTATAGATGAAGTCCCCCTATTCGGCTACACCTTC. This encodes CASSIDEVPLFGYTF.

The chain recombines TRBV5-8 with TRBJ1-1; no clear D. From germline, CDR1 is SGHTS and CDR2 YDEGEE. The CDR3 runs to 14 residues. Trimming removed 0 bases from V and 7 bases from J, with 13 bases in between. The CDR3 loop is CASSLGAFTGEAFF. For the CDR3, the DNA is TGTGCCAGCAGCTTGGGAGCATTCACGGGTGAAGCTTTCTTT.

The CDR3, as DNA: TGTGCCAGCAGCGTAGCTACGGGACAATACTACGAGCAGTACTTC. Its translation is CASSVATGQYYEQYF. The V and J genes are TRBV9 and TRBJ2-7; the D gene is possibly TRBD1 (6 bases). The CDR3 consists of 15 residues. The germline CDR1 and CDR2 sequences are SGDLS and YYNGEE. V dropped 0 bases and J dropped 3 bases, with 13 bases sitting between them.

V gene TRBV10-3 combines with J gene TRBJ1-4, with D possibly TRBD1 on 6 matching bases. This CDR3 region has 15 residues. Germline V gives CDR1 ENHRY, CDR2 SYGVKD. V lost 4 bases and J 8 bases, leaving 17 bases between the germline ends. CDR3 protein: CAISVRGREEEKLFF. CDR3 in DNA: TGTGCCATCAGTGTACGGGGGCGGGAAGAGGAAAAACTGTTTTTT.

The rearrangement joins TRBV19 to TRBJ2-3; D possibly corresponds to TRBD2 (5 bases). Germline V gives CDR1 LNHDA, CDR2 SQIVND (reference sequence). CDR3 length equals 13 residues. The V and J ends lost 3 bases and 3 bases respectively, with 7 bases between them. DNA of the CDR3: TGTGCCAGTAGTATTGGAGGTACAGATACGCAGTATTTT. Residues: CASSIGGTDTQYF.

The chain joins TRBV19 to TRBJ1-5, with TRBD1 as a possible D gene (5 bases). Trimming cost V 7 bases and J 4 bases, with 17 bases left between them. There are 15 residues in the CDR3. Germline assignment: CDR1 LNHDA and CDR2 SQIVND (reference sequence). The CDR3, as DNA: TGTGCCAGTACCTCAATCCGGGACGGGAATCAGCCCCAGCATTTT. Its translation: CASTSIRDGNQPQHF.

The V and J genes are TRBV4-1 and TRBJ1-2; unclear D gene. Germline CDR1 reads MGHRA; CDR2 reads YSYEKL. Trimming shortened V by 0 bases and J by 3 bases, and 8 bases separated the two germline ends. CDR3 length equals 14 residues. In DNA form, the CDR3 reads TGCGCCAGCAGCCAAGAAACCCCCGACTATGGCTACACCTTC. Translating it yields CASSQETPDYGYTF.

The chain combines TRBV11-3 with TRBJ1-1; no clear D gene. Germline assignment: CDR1 SGHNT and CDR2 YENEEA. The length of the CDR3 is 14 residues. Trimming stripped 0 bases from V and 6 bases from J, with 11 bases between. This CDR3 is CASSLDRWSPEAFF. Here the CDR3 DNA reads TGTGCCAGCAGCTTAGACAGATGGTCCCCTGAAGCTTTCTTT. The full variable domain, with the rest looked up from reference TRBV11-3 and TRBJ1-1, is EAGVVQSPRYKIIEKKQPVAFWCNPISGHNTLYWYLQNLGQGPELLIRYENEEAVDDSQLPKDRFSAERLKGVDSTLKIQPAELGDSAVYLCASSLDRWSPEAFFGQGTRLTVV.

The rearrangement joins TRBV5-1 to TRBJ1-1, with D uncertain. CDR1 and CDR2 from the germline V gene are SGHRS and YFSETQ. Trimming cost V 7 bases and J 6 bases, with 16 bases left between them. This CDR3 spans 13 amino acids. As DNA, the CDR3 is TGCGCCAGCCAGGACCAAAAGGGCGCTGAAGCTTTCTTT. It is translated as CASQDQKGAEAFF. Complete variable domain (other parts from reference TRBV5-1 and TRBJ1-1): KAGVTQTPRYLIKTRGQQVTLSCSPISGHRSVSWYQQTPGQGLQFLFEYFSETQRNKGNFPGRFSGRQFSNSRSEMNVSTLELGDSALYLCASQDQKGAEAFFGQGTRLTVV.